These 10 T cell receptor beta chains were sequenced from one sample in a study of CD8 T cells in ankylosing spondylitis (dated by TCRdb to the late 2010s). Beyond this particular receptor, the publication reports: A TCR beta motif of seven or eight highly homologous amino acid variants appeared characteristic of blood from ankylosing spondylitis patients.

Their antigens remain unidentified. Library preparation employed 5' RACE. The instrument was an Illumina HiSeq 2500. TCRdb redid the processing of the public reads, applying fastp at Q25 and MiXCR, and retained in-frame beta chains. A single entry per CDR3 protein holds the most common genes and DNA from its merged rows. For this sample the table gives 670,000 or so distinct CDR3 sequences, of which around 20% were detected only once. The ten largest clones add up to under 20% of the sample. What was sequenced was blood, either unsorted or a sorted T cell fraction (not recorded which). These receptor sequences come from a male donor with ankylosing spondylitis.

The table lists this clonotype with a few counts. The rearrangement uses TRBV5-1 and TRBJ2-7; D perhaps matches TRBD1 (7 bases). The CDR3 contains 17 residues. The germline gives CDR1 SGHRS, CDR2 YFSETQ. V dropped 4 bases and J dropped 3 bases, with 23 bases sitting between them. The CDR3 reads CASSPLGGVRGDYEQYF. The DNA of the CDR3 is TGCGCCAGCAGCCCTCTTGGGGGTGTCAGGGGGGACTACGAGCAGTACTTC.

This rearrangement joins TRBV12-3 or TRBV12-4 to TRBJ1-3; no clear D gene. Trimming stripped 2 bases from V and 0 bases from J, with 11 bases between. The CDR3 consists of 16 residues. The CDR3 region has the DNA TGTGCCAGCAGTTTACTGCGGGCAGTCTCTGGAAACACCATATATTTT. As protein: CASSLLRAVSGNTIYF.

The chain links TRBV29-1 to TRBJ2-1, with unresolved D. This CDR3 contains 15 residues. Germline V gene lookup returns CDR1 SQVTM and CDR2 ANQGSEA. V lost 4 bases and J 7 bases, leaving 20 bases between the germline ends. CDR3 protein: CSVGARPDVGNEQFF. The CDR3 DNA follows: TGCAGCGTTGGGGCTAGACCCGACGTTGGGAATGAGCAGTTCTTC.

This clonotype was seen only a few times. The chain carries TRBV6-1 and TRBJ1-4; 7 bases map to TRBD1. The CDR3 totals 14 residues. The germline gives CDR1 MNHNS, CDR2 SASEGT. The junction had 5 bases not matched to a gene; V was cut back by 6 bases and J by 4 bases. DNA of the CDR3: TGTGCCAGCAGCGGGACAGCTAATAATGAAAAACTGTTTTTT. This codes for CASSGTANNEKLFF.

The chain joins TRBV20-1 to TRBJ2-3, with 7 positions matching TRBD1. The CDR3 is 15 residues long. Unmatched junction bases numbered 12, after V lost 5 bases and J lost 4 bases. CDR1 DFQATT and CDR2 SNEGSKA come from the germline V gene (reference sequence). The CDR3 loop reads CSAQSWIGGADTQYF. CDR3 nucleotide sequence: TGCAGTGCTCAATCATGGATAGGGGGCGCAGATACGCAGTATTTT.

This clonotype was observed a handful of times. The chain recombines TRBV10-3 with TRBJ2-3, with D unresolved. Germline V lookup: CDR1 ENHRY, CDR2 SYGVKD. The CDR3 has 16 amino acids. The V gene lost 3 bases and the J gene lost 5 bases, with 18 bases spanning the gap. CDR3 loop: CAISESSRSWEDTQYF. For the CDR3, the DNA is TGTGCCATCAGTGAAAGTAGCAGGTCTTGGGAAGATACGCAGTATTTT.

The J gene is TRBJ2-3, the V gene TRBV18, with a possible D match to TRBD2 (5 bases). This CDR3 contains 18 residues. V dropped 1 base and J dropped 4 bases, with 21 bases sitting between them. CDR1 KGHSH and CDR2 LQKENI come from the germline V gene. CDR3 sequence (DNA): TGTGCCAGCTCACCACGACCGGAGGATTTTTCCCGGGCAGATACGCAGTATTTT. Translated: CASSPRPEDFSRADTQYF. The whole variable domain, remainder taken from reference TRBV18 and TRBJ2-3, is NAGVMQNPRHLVRRRGQEARLRCSPMKGHSHVYWYRQLPEEGLKFMVYLQKENIIDESGMPKERFSAEFPKEGPSILRIQQVVRGDSAAYFCASSPRPEDFSRADTQYFGPGTRLTVL.

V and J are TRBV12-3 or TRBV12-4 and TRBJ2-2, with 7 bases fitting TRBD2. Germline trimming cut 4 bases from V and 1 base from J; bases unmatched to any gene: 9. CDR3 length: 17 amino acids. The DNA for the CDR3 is TGTGCCAGCAGTTCCGGGGAGGGCCTTGGGAACACCGGGGAGCTGTTTTTT. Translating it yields CASSSGEGLGNTGELFF.

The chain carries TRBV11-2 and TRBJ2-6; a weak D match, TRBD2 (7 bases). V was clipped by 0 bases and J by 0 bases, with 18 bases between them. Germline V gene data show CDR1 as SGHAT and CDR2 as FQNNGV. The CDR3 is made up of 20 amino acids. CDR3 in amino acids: CASSLEGGGAAHSGANVLTF. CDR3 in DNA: TGTGCCAGCAGCTTAGAAGGGGGGGGAGCCGCACACTCTGGGGCCAACGTCCTGACTTTC.

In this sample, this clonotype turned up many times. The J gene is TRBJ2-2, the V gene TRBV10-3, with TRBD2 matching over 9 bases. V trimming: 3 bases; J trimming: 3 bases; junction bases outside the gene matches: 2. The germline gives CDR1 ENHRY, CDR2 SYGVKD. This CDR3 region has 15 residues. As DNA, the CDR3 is TGTGCCATCAGTGAAGCGGGAGGTGACACCGGGGAGCTGTTTTTT. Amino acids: CAISEAGGDTGELFF.